This T cell receptor (beta chain) was observed in a study of CD8+ T cells in alopecia areata. The authors extracted RNA and reverse transcribed it into cDNA as the sequencing template. Using immunoSEQ multiplex PCR, the repertoire was profiled, and TCRdb retains in-frame clones only, with some absent. The table includes around 200,000 clones, roughly three fifths detected once. V lost 3 bases to trimming and J lost 2 bases, with 11 bases between them. The CDR3 covers 14 residues. Germline V gene data show CDR1 as SGHRS and CDR2 as YFSETQ. This sample's treatment: oral pan-JAK inhibitor, 5-10 mg twice daily.

Sample: CD8+ T cells sorted from blood, taken at week 24, from a patient treated with tofacitinib. This rearrangement joins TRBV5-1 to TRBJ1-2; D ambiguous. The TCR comes from a human donor with alopecia areata. CDR3 loop: CASSSGERNYGYTF. The CDR3 DNA follows: TGCGCCAGCAGCTCCGGGGAAAGGAACTATGGCTACACCTTC.